This T cell receptor beta chain was identified during a study of siplizumab effects on memory and regulatory T cells. Study-wide results and limits: Contribution to the alloresponse seemed major for naive T cells, which also seemed more diverse than memory cells.

This clone was seen many times. The target antigen is unknown. The CDR3 spans 19 residues. V lost 5 bases and J lost 3; bases outside the gene matches: 16. Looked up from germline, CDR1 is SGHVS and CDR2 is FQNEAQ. Clones were read by immunoSEQ multiplex PCR, and TCRdb kept only the in-frame ones, dropping some. The sample includes fewer than 110,000 clones, around 90% seen only once; the top ten take approximately 12%. This TCR was sampled from a human donor in good health. This rearrangement joins TRBV7-8 to TRBJ2-2; 9 bases match TRBD2. The specimen was non-Treg CD4+ T cells sorted from blood. CDR3 in amino acids: CASSPHRRLAGKYTGELFF. The CDR3 coding sequence is TGTGCCAGCAGCCCACATCGGCGGCTAGCGGGGAAGTACACCGGGGAGCTGTTTTTT.